The 20 T cell receptor beta chains listed next were all sequenced from one sample in a study of T cells in Graves' hyperthyroidism and ophthalmopathy. Amplified regions were TCR beta CDR3 sequences from RNA transcripts. First-round RT-PCR targeting the TCR CDR3 was performed with the HTBI primer set. TCRdb re-analysed the multiplex PCR reads in MiXCR, keeping a single row per CDR3 protein. Counted here are about 760,000 distinct CDR3 sequences, just over 35% occurring once; the ten biggest clones make up roughly 31%. The sequencing sample was made of blood. These receptors were taken from a woman between 40 and 50 years old with Graves' hyperthyroidism.

Turning to this clonotype: Being one base from a much bigger clone, this may be a read error. This chain links TRBV6-5 with TRBJ2-5; the D gene is possibly TRBD2 (5 bases). Deletions cut 5 bases from V and 7 bases from J, with 26 bases between. This CDR3 is built from 17 residues. In germline, CDR1 is MNHEY, CDR2 SVGAGI. The CDR3 DNA sequence: TGTGCCAGCAGTCTAACCCTGGCAGGACTGGGGAAAGGGACCCAGTACTTC. This encodes CASSLTLAGLGKGTQYF.

Turning to this clonotype: A read error may account for a junction end that differs from germline. The chain employs TRBV6-1 and TRBJ2-2, with D perhaps matching TRBD1 or TRBD2 (6 bases each). The CDR3 runs 13 residues. The germline V gene encodes CDR1 MNHNS and CDR2 SASEGT. The CDR3 bases are TGTGCCGGCAGTCGACAGGAGGGCGGGGAGCTGTTTTTT. Protein sequence: CAGSRQEGGELFF.

In regard to this clonotype: This CDR3 is missing its conserved last phenylalanine or tryptophan, likely due to a read error. The chain has TRBV6-5 and TRBJ2-5; TRBD2 matches 15 bases. The CDR3 covers 17 residues. Trimming removed 7 bases from V and 4 bases from J; junction bases left unmatched: 10. Germline assignment: CDR1 MNHEY and CDR2 SVGAGI. The CDR3 loop reads CASKRGLAGGEVETQYL. CDR3 bases: TGTGCCAGCAAACGTGGACTAGCGGGAGGGGAGGTAGAGACCCAGTACCTC.

Points on this clonotype: A read error may produce the germline difference seen at one junction end. The chain joins TRBV10-2 to TRBJ1-1; tentatively, D is TRBD1 (5 bases). This CDR3 is built from 14 residues. Germline V CDR1 and CDR2: WSHSY, SAAADI. CDR3 region: CASSPPGTVYEAFF. The CDR3 coding sequence is TGTGCCAGCTCACCACCGGGGACGGTCTATGAAGCTTTCTTT.

The chain has TRBV7-2 and TRBJ2-7; either TRBD1 or TRBD2 may supply D (5 bases each). The germline V gene encodes CDR1 SGHTA and CDR2 FQGNSA. CDR3 size: 14 residues. V was cut by 7 bases and J by 6 bases, with 19 bases left in between. For the CDR3, the DNA is TGTGCCAGCACCAAGACATTAGGGGCGGGCGAGCAGTACTTC. It codes for CASTKTLGAGEQYF.

This chain uses TRBV27 with TRBJ2-7; the match to TRBD2 covers 8 bases. With 4 bases clipped from V and 6 bases from J, the junction kept 2 bases outside the gene matches. Germline loops: CDR1 MNHEY, CDR2 SMNVEV (reference sequence). This CDR3 spans 12 amino acids. The CDR3: CASSSGGSEQYF. DNA for the CDR3: TGTGCCAGCAGTTCGGGAGGGAGCGAGCAGTACTTC.

V and J are TRBV12-3 or TRBV12-4 and TRBJ1-5, with D unclear. The V end lost 6 bases, the J end lost 9 bases, and 15 bases lay between the germline ends. CDR3 length equals 13 residues. The CDR3 DNA sequence: TGTGCCAGCAGCACCGGGCCCGAAAGGCCCCAGCATTTT. Translation gives CASSTGPERPQHF.

In regard to this clonotype: A much more abundant neighbour one base away suggests this may be a read error. The rearrangement joins TRBV7-3 to TRBJ1-1; tentative D call: TRBD1 (5 bases). Germline loops: CDR1 SGHTA, CDR2 FQGTGA. The CDR3 is 14 residues long. DNA for the CDR3: TGTGCCAGCAGCTTAGACAGCGTCAACACTGAAGCTTCCTTT. Its protein is CASSLDSVNTEASF.

Only a few counts were recorded for this clonotype. This chain links TRBV9 with TRBJ1-5; D call uncertain. V was pared by 6 bases and J by 3 bases, with 13 bases between. The CDR3 contains 14 residues. Per germline, CDR1 SGDLS and CDR2 YYNGEE. CDR3 DNA sequence: TGTGCCAGCACGGCACTGGCACCCAATCAGCCCCAGCATTTT. Its protein product is CASTALAPNQPQHF.

Ten or more counts support this clonotype. The chain combines TRBV10-2 with TRBJ1-3; no definite D call. This CDR3 is 15 amino acids long. CDR1 is WSHSY and CDR2 is SAAADI in the germline V gene. The germline V and J ends were trimmed by 3 bases and 0 bases, with 9 bases remaining between them. The CDR3 region is CASSDPGISGNTIYF. The DNA for the CDR3 is TGCGCCAGCAGTGATCCCGGGATCTCTGGAAACACCATATATTTT.

This clonotype was observed a handful of times. The chain links TRBV7-2 to TRBJ1-5; D gene uncertain. Between the trimmed V and J ends, which lost 5 bases and 3 bases, there was a span of 11 bases. The germline V gene has CDR1 SGHTA and CDR2 FQGNSA. The CDR3 runs 14 residues. Here the CDR3 reads CASSPGPINQPQHF. For the CDR3, the DNA is TGTGCCAGCAGCCCTGGGCCCATCAATCAGCCCCAGCATTTT.

This clonotype came up many times. This chain connects TRBV5-6 to TRBJ2-5, with D perhaps matching TRBD1 (6 bases). This CDR3 has 14 amino acids. The germline V gene encodes CDR1 SGHDT and CDR2 YYEEEE. V shed 4 bases and J shed 2 bases, with 12 bases lying between them. CDR3 DNA sequence: TGTGCCAGCAGCATGGGGGCGCAGCAAGAGACCCAGTACTTC. This translates into CASSMGAQQETQYF.

To note about this clonotype: A much larger clone sits a single nucleotide away, making a read error possible. V is TRBV6-6 and J is TRBJ1-3, with 9 bases lining up with TRBD1. J was trimmed by 2 bases and V by 6 bases; bases with no gene match: 2. CDR3 length: 14 amino acids. Per germline, CDR1 MNHNY and CDR2 SVGAGI (reference sequence). The CDR3 reads CASSRDRAGNTIYF. Written as DNA, the CDR3 is TGTGCCAGCAGCCGGGACAGGGCTGGAAACACCATATATTTT.

This clonotype was observed a handful of times. The chain combines TRBV29-1 with TRBJ2-3; D is perhaps TRBD2 (5 bases). V was pared by 4 bases and J by 7 bases, with 9 bases between. This CDR3 region has 11 residues. Germline V gene data show CDR1 as SQVTM and CDR2 as ANQGSEA. The chain's CDR3 is CSVVYGNTQYF. CDR3 nucleotide sequence: TGCAGCGTTGTGTACGGGAATACGCAGTATTTT.

In its sample, this clonotype was seen many times. V gene TRBV9 combines with J gene TRBJ1-2, with D possibly matching TRBD1 (5 bases). This CDR3 comprises 14 residues. The V end lost 3 bases, the J end lost 7 bases, and 16 bases lay between the germline ends. Germline V gives CDR1 SGDLS, CDR2 YYNGEE. CDR3 coding DNA: TGTGCCAGCAGCGGTGGGGGGAGGGACGTTGGCTACACCTTC. Translated, it gives CASSGGGRDVGYTF.

This clonotype was observed a handful of times. V and J are TRBV7-2 and TRBJ2-7; TRBD2 matches 9 bases. The V and J ends lost 3 bases and 6 bases, in that order; junction bases with no gene match: 6. Germline loops: CDR1 SGHTA, CDR2 FQGNSA. The CDR3 sequence is 14 residues long. The chain's CDR3 is CASSLRGGLGEQYF. CDR3 in DNA: TGTGCCAGCAGCTTGCGGGGGGGGCTTGGCGAGCAGTACTTC. The variable domain in full, with the rest retrieved from reference TRBV7-2 and TRBJ2-7, is GAGVSQSPSNKVTEKGKDVELRCDPISGHTALYWYRQSLGQGLEFLIYFQGNSAPDKSGLPSDRFSAERTGGSVSTLTIQRTQQEDSAVYLCASSLRGGLGEQYFGPGTRLTVT.

This clonotype was counted at least ten times. V usage is TRBV6-6 and J usage is TRBJ2-5; the D gene could be TRBD1 or TRBD2 (5 bases each). The germline CDR1 and CDR2 sequences are MNHNY and SVGAGI (reference sequence). The CDR3 has 12 amino acids. V was trimmed by 6 bases and J by 9 bases, leaving 14 bases between them. Written as DNA, the CDR3 is TGTGCCAGCAGCATGGGACCCGGGGCCCAGTACTTC. It yields the protein CASSMGPGAQYF.

Many counts were recorded for this clonotype. The chain recombines TRBV24-1 with TRBJ2-2; 7 nucleotides match TRBD2. This CDR3 has 14 residues. With V trimmed by 9 bases and J by 5 bases, 8 bases remained unmatched. Germline assignment: CDR1 KGHDR and CDR2 SFDVKD. CDR3 region: CATSGTTSTGELFF. CDR3 nucleotide sequence: TGTGCCACCTCCGGGACTACCTCGACCGGGGAGCTGTTTTTT.

In its sample, this clonotype was seen many times. CDR3 sequence (DNA): TGTGCCAGCAGCTTAGGAGGTCCCTTGGGATCGTTCTCCCGTGAGACCCAGTACTTC. It specifies CASSLGGPLGSFSRETQYF. The V call is TRBV7-6, the J call TRBJ2-5; unclear D gene. V was cut by 1 base and J by 5 bases, with 26 bases left in between. This CDR3 has 19 residues. CDR1 SGHVS and CDR2 FNYEAQ come from the germline V gene.

This clonotype was seen a single time. With a much larger clone just one base away, this may be a read error. CDR3 nucleotide sequence: TGTGCCAATAGTGGCGCGGGGGGAAGCTCCTACGAGCAGTACTTC. It is translated as CANSGAGGSSYEQYF. The chain joins TRBV19 to TRBJ2-7, with 8 bases fitting TRBD2. The CDR3 is 15 amino acids. Germline V CDR1 and CDR2: LNHDA, SQIVND (reference sequence).